Listed here are 31 T cell receptor beta chains from one sample, sequenced in a study of cytomegalovirus exposure and HLA in healthy donors. The primer mix had 60 Vbeta and 13 Jbeta primers. The data were produced by immunoSEQ multiplex PCR, yet TCRdb's version contains in-frame clones alone and is incomplete. In the table there are about 70,000 clones, 65% to 75% of which are singletons. The sequencing input was PBMCs. The receptors originated from a woman aged 55 to 70 in good health and CMV-seropositive.

The chain is built from TRBV7-2 and TRBJ1-1, with a possible D match to TRBD1 (5 bases). Trimming cost V 1 base and J 1 base, with 10 bases left between them. Germline CDR1 SGHTA, CDR2 FQGNSA. The CDR3 extends over 15 amino acids. This CDR3 reads CASSLGGTSNTEAFF. The CDR3 DNA is TGTGCCAGCAGCTTAGGGGGCACGTCGAACACTGAAGCTTTCTTT.

The table lists this clone with a few counts. V usage is TRBV10-1 and J usage is TRBJ1-2, with 7 bases identical to TRBD1. In germline, CDR1 is WNHNN, CDR2 SYGVQD (reference sequence). The CDR3 is 13 amino acids. The V and J ends lost 9 bases and 0 bases, in that order; junction bases with no gene match: 4. CDR3 bases: TGCGCCAGATGGACAGGCTCTAACTATGGCTACACCTTC. It encodes CARWTGSNYGYTF.

The chain links TRBV5-6 to TRBJ1-2; 8 bases agree with TRBD1. This CDR3 is built from 13 residues. Germline V gives CDR1 SGHDT, CDR2 YYEEEE. V lost 5 bases to trimming and J lost 8 bases; unmatched junction nucleotides: 8. The CDR3 spells CASRKDRAGGYTF. For the CDR3, the DNA is TGTGCCAGCAGAAAGGACAGGGCCGGCGGCTACACCTTC.

The chain is built from TRBV4-1 and TRBJ1-3; TRBD1 aligns across 7 bases. Trimming took 1 base from V and 8 from J; bases not matched to a gene: 11. The CDR3 sequence is 16 residues long. Germline-derived CDR1 and CDR2 are MGHRA and YSYEKL. CDR3: CASSQGLRDRTHTIYF. The CDR3 DNA follows: TGCGCCAGCAGCCAAGGCTTACGGGACAGAACTCACACCATATATTTT.

The chain recombines TRBV10-3 with TRBJ2-1; 11 nucleotides agree with TRBD2. Germline V gene data show CDR1 as ENHRY and CDR2 as SYGVKD. Trimming took 0 bases from V and 10 from J; bases not matched to a gene: 8. There are 16 residues in the CDR3. The CDR3: CAISESLAGAQGEQFF. CDR3 DNA sequence: TGTGCCATCAGTGAGTCACTAGCGGGAGCCCAGGGGGAGCAGTTCTTC.

To note about this clone: The conserved phenylalanine or tryptophan is not found at the CDR3 terminus, so this likely reflects a read error. The DNA is left out, because the CDR3 cannot be placed on it with certainty; the CDR3 is given as TCRdb lists it. The V and J genes are TRBV5-1 and TRBJ1-1; the table gives TRBD1 as D, unverified against the DNA. Germline V gene sequence: CDR1 SGHRS, CDR2 YFSETQ. The CDR3 is 15 residues long, counting both termini. The CDR3 protein is CASSDRQGWNTEALV.

The chain joins TRBV12-5 to TRBJ2-3; 7 positions agree with TRBD1. Germline assignment: CDR1 LGHNT and CDR2 FRNRAP. After removal of 2 bases from V and 2 bases from J, the junction contained 10 bases not matched to a gene. The CDR3 covers 17 residues. Here the CDR3 DNA reads TGTGCTAGTGGTTTGCGTCTAGACAGGGTAAACACAGATACGCAGTATTTT. Its translation: CASGLRLDRVNTDTQYF.

V is TRBV5-8 and J is TRBJ1-5, with 8 bases identical to TRBD1. The V gene's germline CDR1 is SGHTS and CDR2 YDEGEE. After removal of 3 bases from V and 6 bases from J, the junction contained 5 bases not matched to a gene. This CDR3 comprises 14 residues. CDR3 amino acids: CASSWSGGFQPQHF. The CDR3 DNA sequence: TGTGCCAGCAGCTGGTCAGGGGGCTTTCAGCCCCAGCATTTT.

The chain uses TRBV5-4 and TRBJ1-2; 10 nucleotides match TRBD1. Germline V gene sequence: CDR1 SGHNT, CDR2 YYREEE (reference sequence). The trim removed 6 bases at V and 7 bases at J, leaving 6 bases unmatched. The CDR3 is 13 residues long. The CDR3 loop is CASNLDRGLGYTF. The CDR3, as DNA: TGTGCCAGCAACCTTGACAGGGGGCTTGGCTACACCTTC. The complete variable domain, with remaining parts taken from reference TRBV5-4 and TRBJ1-2, reads ETGVTQSPTHLIKTRGQQVTLRCSSQSGHNTVSWYQQALGQGPQFIFQYYREEENGRGNFPPRFSGLQFPNYSSELNVNALELDDSALYLCASNLDRGLGYTFGSGTRLTVV.

The rearrangement links TRBV28 to TRBJ2-1, with unresolved D. The CDR3 is 12 amino acids. Looked up from germline, CDR1 is MDHEN and CDR2 is SYDVKM. V was trimmed by 2 bases and J by 6 bases, leaving 5 bases between them. This CDR3 is CASSLRGNEQFF. The CDR3 bases are TGTGCCAGCAGTTTAAGAGGCAATGAGCAGTTCTTC.

The chain employs TRBV27 and TRBJ1-6; 10 bases align to TRBD1. CDR1 and CDR2 from the germline V gene are MNHEY and SMNVEV (reference sequence). The CDR3 loop spans 14 amino acids. V lost 5 bases to trimming and J lost 8 bases; unmatched junction nucleotides: 3. The CDR3 here is CASSPGTGDSPLHF. The CDR3 DNA reads as TGTGCCAGCAGTCCTGGGACAGGGGATTCACCCCTCCACTTT.

The rearrangement uses TRBV15 and TRBJ1-5, with D perhaps TRBD1 (5 bases). Trimming shortened V by 4 bases and J by 4 bases, and 11 bases separated the two germline ends. This CDR3 region has 14 residues. Looked up from germline, CDR1 is LNHNV and CDR2 is YYDKDF (reference sequence). The CDR3 sequence: CATSTNTGNQPQHF. The CDR3 nucleotides are TGTGCCACCAGCACCAATACAGGTAATCAGCCCCAGCATTTT.

J is TRBJ2-6 and V is TRBV30, with 8 bases that match TRBD1. CDR3 length: 17 residues. The germline V gene has CDR1 GTSNPN and CDR2 SVGIG (reference sequence). Trimming cost V 3 bases and J 0 bases; bases outside gene matches: 7. The CDR3 nucleotides are TGTGCCTGGAGAAGGGACAGGACTAACTCTGGGGCCAACGTCCTGACTTTC. Its protein product is CAWRRDRTNSGANVLTF.

V usage is TRBV7-8 and J usage is TRBJ1-3; 10 nucleotides align to TRBD1. The CDR3 has 17 residues. CDR1 and CDR2 from the germline V gene are SGHVS and FQNEAQ. The V gene end was trimmed by 5 bases and the J gene end by 3 bases; junction bases not matched to a gene: 10. CDR3 bases: TGTGCCAGCAGCCATGGACAGGGGGGGGCTGTTGGAAACACCATATATTTT. As protein: CASSHGQGGAVGNTIYF.

V usage is TRBV2 and J usage is TRBJ1-1; D perhaps matches TRBD1 (5 bases). V lost 0 bases and J 4 bases, leaving 9 bases between the germline ends. Looked up from germline, CDR1 is SNHLY and CDR2 is FYNNEI. The CDR3 has 14 amino acids. This CDR3 reads CASSEAKGVTEAFF. CDR3 DNA sequence: TGTGCCAGCAGTGAAGCGAAAGGGGTCACTGAAGCTTTCTTT.

V is TRBV5-4 and J is TRBJ2-1, with D perhaps matching TRBD1 (5 bases). This CDR3 spans 12 amino acids. Deletions cut 4 bases from V and 5 bases from J, with 7 bases between. CDR1 and CDR2 from the germline V gene are SGHNT and YYREEE (reference sequence). The CDR3 is CASSTDNNEQFF. Here the CDR3 DNA reads TGTGCCAGCAGCACGGACAACAATGAGCAGTTCTTC.

Only one count was recorded for this clone. The chain recombines TRBV5-1 with TRBJ1-2; no clear D gene. Germline V CDR1 and CDR2: SGHRS, YFSETQ. The CDR3 is 11 amino acids. Trimming pared 7 bases from V and 5 bases from J, leaving 9 bases between. The CDR3 DNA reads as TGCGCCAGCGGGGAGCTATATGGCTACACCTTC. This encodes CASGELYGYTF.

The chain combines TRBV28 with TRBJ1-2, with D maybe TRBD1 (6 bases). V was clipped by 3 bases and J by 8 bases, with 13 bases between them. Germline lookup yields CDR1 MDHEN and CDR2 SYDVKM. This CDR3 has 13 amino acids. CDR3 in amino acids: CASSFQGTSGYTF. The CDR3 region has the DNA TGTGCCAGCAGTTTTCAGGGGACCTCCGGCTACACCTTC.

The chain links TRBV21-1 to TRBJ2-1; the table's TRBD1 call for D was not verified on the DNA. TRBV21-1 counts as a pseudogene. This CDR3 is 14 amino acids long. The CDR3 spells CASSYPDRVNEQFF. The CDR3 DNA follows: TGTGCCAGCAGCTACCCGGACAGGGTCAATGAGCAGTTCTTC.

This CDR3 reads CASSRPPKDTPYTF. The CDR3 DNA sequence: TGTGCCAGCAGCCGACCCCCCAAGGACACCCCCTACACCTTC. This chain joins TRBV28 and TRBJ1-2, with D maybe TRBD1 (5 bases). CDR1 and CDR2 from the germline V gene are MDHEN and SYDVKM. The CDR3 extends over 14 amino acids. V was pared by 6 bases and J by 10 bases, with 21 bases between.

This chain connects TRBV7-9 to TRBJ1-6; D may be TRBD1 (6 bases). The V gene's germline CDR1 is SEHNR and CDR2 FQNEAQ (reference sequence). The V end lost 3 bases, the J end lost 8 bases, and 11 bases lay between the germline ends. This CDR3 has 14 amino acids. The CDR3 DNA reads TGTGCCAGCAGCTTTCAGGGGAAGGATTCACCCCTCCACTTT. Its protein is CASSFQGKDSPLHF.

The chain employs TRBV19 and TRBJ1-3; D gene uncertain. Trimming removed 6 bases from V and 0 bases from J, with 15 bases in between. CDR3 length: 16 amino acids. Per the germline V gene, CDR1 is LNHDA and CDR2 is SQIVND (reference sequence). The CDR3 DNA is TGTGCCAGTAGCCTTCGGAGAGAACGCTCTGGAAACACCATATATTTT. Translating it yields CASSLRRERSGNTIYF.

The chain joins TRBV29-1 to TRBJ1-1; 9 bases are shared with TRBD1. Germline values: CDR1 SQVTM, CDR2 ANQGSEA. With 4 bases clipped from V and 5 bases from J, the junction kept 8 bases outside the gene matches. The CDR3 loop spans 14 amino acids. CDR3 nucleotides: TGCAGCGTTGCCAAAGGGACAGGGAAAACTGAAGCTTTCTTT. Its protein is CSVAKGTGKTEAFF.

The chain combines TRBV15 with TRBJ1-5, with a tentative D call TRBD1 (6 bases). From germline, CDR1 is LNHNV and CDR2 YYDKDF (reference sequence). The CDR3 length is 13 residues. Trimming left V 8 bases short and J 5 bases short, with 13 bases between. The CDR3 DNA reads TGTGCCACCCGTGAGGGACAATATCAGCCCCAGCATTTT. It is translated as CATREGQYQPQHF.

This clone was counted once. The genes are TRBV21-1 and TRBJ1-5; TRBD1, the D gene given by the table, was not confirmed from the DNA. TRBV21-1 is listed as a pseudogene. The length of the CDR3 is 16 residues. In DNA form, the CDR3 reads TGTGCCAGCAGCAAACCCCCGGAACAGGGCAATCAGCCCCAGCATTTT. Protein product: CASSKPPEQGNQPQHF.

The rearrangement links TRBV5-6 to TRBJ1-2, with unresolved D. The CDR3 consists of 13 residues. In germline, CDR1 is SGHDT, CDR2 YYEEEE. Trimming took off 0 bases at V and 2 bases at J, with 5 bases between the two ends. This CDR3 reads CASSLGLNYGYTF. The CDR3 nucleotides read TGTGCCAGCAGCTTGGGTCTCAACTATGGCTACACCTTC.

The chain joins TRBV10-3 to TRBJ1-2, with TRBD1 identical over 12 bases. CDR1 and CDR2 from the germline V gene are ENHRY and SYGVKD. This CDR3 is 15 amino acids long. V dropped 7 bases and J dropped 4; count of bases not matched to a gene: 7. CDR3 coding DNA: TGTGCCATCATGTGGGGGACAGGGGGCTCCTATGGCTACACCTTC. Encoded protein: CAIMWGTGGSYGYTF.

This chain connects TRBV11-2 to TRBJ2-7, with D possibly being TRBD1 (6 bases). The CDR3 runs 14 residues. V lost 2 bases and J lost 6, with 14 bases in between. Germline V gene sequence: CDR1 SGHAT, CDR2 FQNNGV. As DNA, the CDR3 is TGTGCCAGCAGCTTATTGGGGGCGGGTACCGAGCAGTACTTC. Its translation is CASSLLGAGTEQYF.

The gene calls are TRBV5-6 and TRBJ2-5; the D is unclear. The DNA matches TRBJ2-7 better at its end, which makes the J call doubtful. This CDR3 region has 13 residues. Germline V gives CDR1 SGHDT, CDR2 YYEEEE. CDR3 sequence: CASSLVNLYEQYF. The CDR3, as DNA: TGTGCCAGCAGCTTGGTTAACCTCTACGAGCAGTACTTC.

This clone was recorded once. The chain has TRBV7-8 and TRBJ1-3; D is undetermined. Trimming pared 1 base from V and 3 bases from J, leaving 7 bases between. This CDR3 spans 14 amino acids. The germline V gene has CDR1 SGHVS and CDR2 FQNEAQ. CDR3 in amino acids: CASSLGPGGNTIYF. The DNA of the CDR3 is TGTGCCAGCAGCTTAGGACCAGGTGGAAACACCATATATTTT.

This clone was recorded many times. The CDR3 is CASRAGGTNNEQFF. The CDR3 DNA reads TGTGCCAGCAGGGCGGGAGGAACCAACAATGAGCAGTTCTTC. The J gene is TRBJ2-1, the V gene TRBV2; 8 bases fit TRBD2. Germline V gives CDR1 SNHLY, CDR2 FYNNEI. The CDR3 sequence is 14 residues long. V lost 6 bases to trimming and J lost 5 bases; unmatched junction nucleotides: 6. The full variable domain, in which reference TRBV2 and TRBJ2-1 provide the parts outside the CDR3, is EPEVTQTPSHQVTQMGQEVILRCVPISNHLYFYWYRQILGQKVEFLVSFYNNEISEKSEIFDDQFSVERPDGSNFTLKIRSTKLEDSAMYFCASRAGGTNNEQFFGPGTRLTVL.